This T cell receptor (beta chain) is from a study of human T cells and chemical hapten exposure. Study-wide background: 2% DPC applied to a 2 cm by 2 cm arm area sensitized donors. Patch tests applied 0.01% DPC to the upper back and were scored after 6 days. Points from the study as a whole: Relative to controls, expanded TCRs formed significantly more large CDR3 similarity clusters.

Stated time point: patch test 1, 2 weeks after DPC sensitization. Sample treatment: therapeutic diphenylcyclopropenone sensitization with weekly scalp DPC. In its sample, this clonotype was seen a few times. Antigen: not known. Germline values: CDR1 DFQATT, CDR2 SNEGSKA (reference sequence). V dropped 5 bases and J dropped 0 bases, with 11 bases sitting between them. This CDR3 is built from 13 residues. Unique molecular identifiers were affixed to discrete cDNA molecules within the library. TCRdb re-called the RACE reads through MiXCR, storing one row per CDR3 protein. The sample lists around 120,000 distinct CDR3 sequences, roughly an eighth occurring once.

The sample in question was whole blood, obtained in connection with sensitization to the hapten diphenylcyclopropenone (DPC). V and J are TRBV20-1 and TRBJ2-7; D perhaps matches TRBD1 (5 bases). The clonotype comes from a man younger than 35 with alopecia areata. Some clones in this sample may be carry-over from other donors' samples. In DNA form, the CDR3 reads TGCAGTGCTCCGGACATCTACTCCTACGAGCAGTACTTC. Amino acid sequence: CSAPDIYSYEQYF.